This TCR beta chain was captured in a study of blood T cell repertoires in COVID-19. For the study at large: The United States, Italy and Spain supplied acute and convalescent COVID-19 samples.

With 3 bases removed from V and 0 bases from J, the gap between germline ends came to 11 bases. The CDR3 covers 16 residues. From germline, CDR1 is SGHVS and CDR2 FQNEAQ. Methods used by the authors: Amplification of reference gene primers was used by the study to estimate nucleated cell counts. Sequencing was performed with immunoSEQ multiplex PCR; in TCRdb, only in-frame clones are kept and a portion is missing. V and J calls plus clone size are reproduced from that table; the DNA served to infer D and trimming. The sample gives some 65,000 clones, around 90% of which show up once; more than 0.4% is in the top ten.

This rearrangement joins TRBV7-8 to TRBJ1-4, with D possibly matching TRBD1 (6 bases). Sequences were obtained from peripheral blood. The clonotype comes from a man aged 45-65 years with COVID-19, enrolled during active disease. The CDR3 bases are TGTGCCAGCAGCTTCGGGACATCCGCAACTAATGAAAAACTGTTTTTT. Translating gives CASSFGTSATNEKLFF. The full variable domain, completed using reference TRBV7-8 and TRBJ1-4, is GAGVSQSPRYKVAKRGQDVALRCDPISGHVSLFWYQQALGQGPEFLTYFQNEAQLDKSGLPSDRFFAERPEGSVSTLKIQRTQQEDSAVYLCASSFGTSATNEKLFFGSGTQLSVL.